These 5 T cell receptor beta chains came from one sample sequenced in a study of blood T cell repertoires in COVID-19 (dated by TCRdb to the early 2020s). Libraries were prepared through the immunoSEQ multiplex PCR assay. Sourced from immuneACCESS, this table was stored by TCRdb with only in-frame sequences that have V and J called. A share of the clones is absent; for the studies checked, an unresolved V gene accounts for under half, and the remainder has no known explanation. Across this sample there are 65,000 to 90,000 clones, with about 74% seen only once. Over 2% of the sample comes from the top ten. Sample: peripheral blood. The receptors derive from a man aged 70-80 years with COVID-19, enrolled during active disease.

The genes are TRBV28 and TRBJ2-3, with 11 positions matching TRBD2. Germline CDR1 MDHEN, CDR2 SYDVKM. The CDR3 is 18 residues long. J was trimmed by 1 base and V by 3 bases; bases with no gene match: 9. CDR3 sequence reads: CASSFRGLLAGGTDTQYF. CDR3 nucleotide sequence: TGTGCCAGCAGTTTTAGGGGGTTACTAGCGGGGGGCACAGATACGCAGTATTTT.

The gene calls are TRBV7-2 and TRBJ2-7, with 10 bases aligning to TRBD2. The J segment lost 4 bases and the V segment lost 4 bases, leaving 1 base of the junction unmatched. The CDR3 has 13 residues. The V gene's germline CDR1 is SGHTA and CDR2 FQGNSA. The CDR3 sequence is CASSSTSGYEQYF. The CDR3 DNA reads TGTGCCAGCAGCTCGACTAGCGGGTACGAGCAGTACTTC.

The gene calls are TRBV29-1 and TRBJ2-1; D might be TRBD1 (6 bases). Germline V gene sequence: CDR1 SQVTM, CDR2 ANQGSEA. V was clipped by 4 bases and J by 5 bases, with 12 bases between them. The length of the CDR3 is 13 residues. CDR3 sequence: CSVARDTNNEQFF. The CDR3 DNA reads TGCAGCGTTGCCCGGGACACCAACAATGAGCAGTTCTTC.

The rearrangement links TRBV28 to TRBJ1-5; D possibly corresponds to TRBD1 (5 bases). The CDR3 loop spans 14 amino acids. Germline CDR1 and CDR2: MDHEN and SYDVKM. V shed 6 bases and J shed 5 bases, with 14 bases lying between them. The DNA for the CDR3 is TGTGCCAGCAGACCCGCGGGGGGAGATCAGCCCCAGCATTTT. Protein: CASRPAGGDQPQHF.

This clone was counted between two and nine times. The chain has TRBV6-4 and TRBJ2-1; the D gene is possibly TRBD2 (5 bases). Between the trimmed V and J ends, which lost 0 bases and 10 bases, there was a span of 13 bases. Germline-derived CDR1 and CDR2 are MRHNA and SNTAGT. CDR3 length: 14 residues. In nucleotides, the CDR3 is TGTGCCAGCAGTGACTCTGCGGTCGGGATCGAGCAGTTCTTC. It is translated as CASSDSAVGIEQFF.